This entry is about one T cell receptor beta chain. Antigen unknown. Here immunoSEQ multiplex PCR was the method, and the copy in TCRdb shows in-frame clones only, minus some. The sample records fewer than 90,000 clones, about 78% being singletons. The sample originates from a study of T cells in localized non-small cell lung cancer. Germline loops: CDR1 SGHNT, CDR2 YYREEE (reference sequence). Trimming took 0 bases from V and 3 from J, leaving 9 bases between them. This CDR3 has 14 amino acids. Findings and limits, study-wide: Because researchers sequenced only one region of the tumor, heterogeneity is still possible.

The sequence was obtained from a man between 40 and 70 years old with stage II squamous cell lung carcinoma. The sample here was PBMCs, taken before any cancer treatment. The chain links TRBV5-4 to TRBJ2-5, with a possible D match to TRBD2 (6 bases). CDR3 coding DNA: TGTGCCAGCAGCTTGGGTAGCGGCGAAGAGACCCAGTACTTC. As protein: CASSLGSGEETQYF.